This is a list of T cell receptor beta chains from one sample in a study of shared clonotypes between healthy human individuals. TCRdb's table, derived via immunoSEQ multiplex PCR, lists solely in-frame clones and lacks some. The table lists roughly 1 million clones, around 82% of them singletons, with approximately 0.5% in the top ten. Sequencing input: memory CD4+ T cells from PBMCs. The receptors come from a man between 18 and 35 years old in good health. Some clones in this sample may be carry-over from other donors' samples. Each CDR3 is given with its conserved first and last residue. D genes are given only for firm matches. Size is stated for part of the rows, as once, few or many counts, or as a class when the clone is expanded.

TRBJ1-6	14	TRBV30	-	-	TGTGCCTGGAGTGTACTTGGGGGTTGGTCACCCCTCCACTTT	CAWSVLGGWSPLHF
TRBJ1-2	14	TRBV28	-	-	TGTGCCAGCAGTTTATTCGGGAAGAACTATGGCTACACCTTC	CASSLFGKNYGYTF
TRBJ2-6	17	TRBV7-3	TRBD1	-	TGTGCCAGCCAGCCCCGACAGGGAAAATCCGGGGCCAACGTCCTGACTTTC	CASQPRQGKSGANVLTF
TRBJ2-7	14	TRBV7-8	TRBD1	-	TGTGCCAGCAGATTGGGGCAGGGGGTTTCGGAGCAGTACTTC	CASRLGQGVSEQYF
TRBJ2-7	14	TRBV9	-	-	TGTGCCAGCAGCGTAGCGATGGGCGCCTACGAGCAGTACTTC	CASSVAMGAYEQYF
TRBJ2-1	18	TRBV7-6	TRBD1	-	TGTGCCAGCAGCTTATCCCCGCCCGGGACAGATTCCTACAATGAGCAGTTCTTC	CASSLSPPGTDSYNEQFF
TRBJ1-5	15	TRBV19	-	-	TGTGCCAGTAGTATGGAGGGGGATGGCAATCAGCCCCAGCATTTT	CASSMEGDGNQPQHF
TRBJ1-2	17	TRBV7-9	TRBD1	-	TGTGCCAGCAGCACAAGACAGGGGCGGGAAGCTAACTATGGCTACACCTTC	CASSTRQGREANYGYTF
TRBJ2-7	14	TRBV5-1	TRBD1	few	TGCGCCAGCAGCTTGGGTCGACAGGGCAACGAGCAGTACTTC	CASSLGRQGNEQYF
TRBJ2-1	13	TRBV19	-	-	TGTGCCAGTACCCCCGGTCCCTACAATGAGCAGTTCTTC	CASTPGPYNEQFF
TRBJ2-7	16	TRBV5-1	TRBD1	-	TGCGCCAGCAGCTTGCCCACTGGACAGGGGGCCGGCGAGCAGTACTTC	CASSLPTGQGAGEQYF
TRBJ2-3	14	TRBV15	-	few	TGTGCCACCAGGGGACGTGTTAACACAGATACGCAGTATTTT	CATRGRVNTDTQYF
TRBJ2-7	14	TRBV5-4	TRBD1	-	TGTGCCAGCAGACCGGACAGGAGCTCCTACGAGCAGTACTTC	CASRPDRSSYEQYF
TRBJ2-2	14	TRBV28	-	-	TGTGCCAGCAGTTTATCTGCAGGGACCGGGGAGCTGTTTTTT	CASSLSAGTGELFF
TRBJ2-7	14	TRBV5-4	-	-	TGTGCCAGTTCTTCGACTCCCGAGGCCTACGAGCAGTACTTC	CASSSTPEAYEQYF
TRBJ1-1	16	TRBV29-1	-	-	TGCAGCCTCGGGGGCCAGGGCGAGAAGTGGAACACTGAAGCTTTCTTT	CSLGGQGEKWNTEAFF
TRBJ2-3	13	TRBV27	-	-	TGTGCCAGCAGTTTCCCAAGCACAGATACGCAGTATTTT	CASSFPSTDTQYF
TRBJ2-1	14	TRBV4-2	-	few	TGTGCCAGCAGCCAAGGGCTTCCTTACAATGAGCAGTTCTTC	CASSQGLPYNEQFF
TRBJ2-4	14	TRBV28	-	-	TGTGCCAGCAGTTTAGCTGGGTCCGTCGGCATTCAGTACTTC	CASSLAGSVGIQYF
TRBJ1-2	13	TRBV18	-	-	TGTGCCAGCTCACCCGACTATGGACGGAGGAAAACCTTC	CASSPDYGRRKTF
TRBJ2-1	16	TRBV29-1	-	once	TGCAGCGTTGAAGATCAAGAGGAGTACTCCTACAATGAGCAGTTCTTC	CSVEDQEEYSYNEQFF
TRBJ1-5	13	TRBV7-9	-	-	TGTGCCAGCAGCCCGCCTCGGGATCAGCCCCAGCATTTT	CASSPPRDQPQHF
TRBJ2-7	14	TRBV30	-	-	TGTGCCTGGAGTGCGTATGACGGTTCCTACGAGCAGTACTTC	CAWSAYDGSYEQYF
TRBJ2-3	14	TRBV7-9	TRBD1	-	TGTGCCAGCAGCCGGACAGGGGCGTCAGATACGCAGTATTTT	CASSRTGASDTQYF
TRBJ1-1	16	TRBV19	-	-	TGTGCCAGTAAGAGTCTCATCAAGGGGGATGGTACTGAAGCTTTCTTT	CASKSLIKGDGTEAFF
TRBJ1-1	15	TRBV28	TRBD1	few	TGTGCCAGCATTTCTGCGGACAGGGGGCAAACTGAAGCTTTCTTT	CASISADRGQTEAFF
TRBJ2-7	18	TRBV2	-	once	TGTGCCAGCCTTCAGGGCAGGGGGGGTTCCTTTTTGTCCTACGAGCAGTACTTC	CASLQGRGGSFLSYEQYF
TRBJ2-7	15	TRBV28	-	-	TGTGCCAGCAGTTTATTCACTCAGGGTGAATACGAGCAGTACTTC	CASSLFTQGEYEQYF
TRBJ2-1	17	TRBV27	TRBD1	-	TGTGCCACCCAGACAGGGGGGCCTTTTAGCTCCTACAATGAGCAGTTCTTC	CATQTGGPFSSYNEQFF
TRBJ2-7	13	TRBV2	TRBD2	-	TGTGCCAGCAGAGCGACTAGCGGGAGCGAGCAGTACTTC	CASRATSGSEQYF
TRBJ1-2	12	TRBV25-1	TRBD1	once	TGTGCCAGCACCTCGGACAGGGTTGGCTACACCTTC	CASTSDRVGYTF
TRBJ1-3	12	TRBV5-1	-	many	TGCGCCAGCAGCTTGGCAGGAAACACCATATATTTT	CASSLAGNTIYF
TRBJ2-4	21	TRBV10-1	TRBD2	-	TGCGCCAGCAGTGAGTCGTCCCATAGACTAGCGGGAGAATTCGGCAAAAACATTCAGTACTTC	CASSESSHRLAGEFGKNIQYF
TRBJ2-7	12	TRBV27	TRBD1	-	TGTGCCAGCAGTGACAACAGGGGCCTTCTAAATTTC	CASSDNRGLLNF
TRBJ1-2	14	TRBV7-8	TRBD1	-	TGTGCCAGCAGCAGCCGGGACAGGGTGGGCGGCTACACCTTC	CASSSRDRVGGYTF
TRBJ1-5	15	TRBV19	TRBD1	-	TGTGCCAGTGGGGACAGGGCTTCTAGCAATCAGCCCCAGCATTTT	CASGDRASSNQPQHF
TRBJ2-5	13	TRBV5-1	-	once	TGCGCCAGCAGCTTGGGCGGCGGGGAGACCCAGTACTTC	CASSLGGGETQYF
TRBJ2-1	10	TRBV6-1	-	few	TGTGCCAGCAGGGCGAGCGGGCAGTTCTTC	CASRASGQFF
TRBJ2-1	16	TRBV15	TRBD2	-	TGTGCCACCAGCAGAGGTTCTAGCGGCTCCTACAATGAGCAGTTCTTC	CATSRGSSGSYNEQFF
TRBJ1-4	14	TRBV5-1	-	once	TGCGCCAGCAGCTTGGGACACGGTAATGAAAAACTGTTTTTT	CASSLGHGNEKLFF
TRBJ2-1	16	TRBV5-1	-	once	TGCGCCAGCAGCTTGGCCGGAGGGAGTAAATACAATGAGCAGTTCTTC	CASSLAGGSKYNEQFF
TRBJ1-5	14	TRBV25-1	TRBD1	-	TGTGCCAGCAGTGGTCAGGGGGTTGGCCAGCCCCAGCATTTT	CASSGQGVGQPQHF
TRBJ1-2	11	TRBV6-1	-	-	TGTGCCAGCAGGCGGCAGTATGGCTACACCTTC	CASRRQYGYTF
TRBJ2-3	15	TRBV7-2	-	-	TGTGCCAGCAGCCCCCAGGGGTTGGGTACAGATACGCAGTATTTT	CASSPQGLGTDTQYF
TRBJ2-1	13	TRBV19	-	-	TGTGCCAGTACCCAAAGCCGAGGCAATGAGCAGTTCTTC	CASTQSRGNEQFF
TRBJ2-1	12	TRBV5-4	-	-	TGTGCCAGCAGCGGGGACAAGGGTGAGCAGTTCTTC	CASSGDKGEQFF
TRBJ2-5	12	TRBV6-1	-	-	TGTGCCAGCGGAGAGGGCCAAGAGACCCAGTACTTC	CASGEGQETQYF
TRBJ2-5	16	TRBV25-1	TRBD1	-	TGTGCCAGCAGTGAAGCCCCAGGACAGGCCCGGGAGACCCAGTACTTC	CASSEAPGQARETQYF
TRBJ1-3	14	TRBV5-4	TRBD1	once	TGTGCCAGCAGCTTGAGCACAGGGGTAGACACCATATATTTT	CASSLSTGVDTIYF
TRBJ1-1	16	TRBV11-1	TRBD1	-	TGTGCCAGCAGTTCTGAACTGATGGGACAGGGTATTGGAGCTTTCTTT	CASSSELMGQGIGAFF
TRBJ2-7	12	TRBV5-1	-	-	TGCGCCAGCAGGGCCAGCTCCTACGAGCAGTACTTC	CASRASSYEQYF
TRBJ2-1	13	TRBV5-1	-	-	TGCGCCAGCAGCTTGAGTCGGTGGGATGAGCAGTTCTTC	CASSLSRWDEQFF
TRBJ2-1	15	TRBV9	TRBD1	many	TGTGCCAGCAGCGTAGCGTCCGGGACACAGGGGAAGCAGTTCTTC	CASSVASGTQGKQFF
TRBJ1-2	13	TRBV7-9	-	-	TGTGCCAGCAGCTCAGAGGCAGCGGCGGGCTACACCTTC	CASSSEAAAGYTF